These 8 T cell receptor beta chains were sequenced from one sample in a study of molecular identifiers for immune sequencing clone quantification. TCRdb used MiXCR to reprocess the PCR reads, holding one entry per CDR3 protein. The table lists just under 650,000 distinct CDR3 sequences, about 20% of them singletons. The sample comprised naive CD8+ T cells from blood, with Jurkat cell RNA spiked in. Subset of the sample: FACS-sorted CD8+CD4-CCR7+CD45RA+ naive T cells. The source of these receptors is a human donor in good health. Some libraries in this study had Jurkat cell RNA spiked in.

With regard to this clonotype: A much more abundant neighbour one base away suggests this may be a read error. This rearrangement joins TRBV7-9 to TRBJ2-5; 8 nucleotides agree with TRBD2. The germline CDR1 and CDR2 sequences are SEHNR and FQNEAQ (reference sequence). The CDR3 loop spans 16 amino acids. The CDR3 protein is CTSSLTASGFRETQYF. The DNA for the CDR3 is TGTACCAGCAGCTTAACGGCTAGCGGGTTTCGAGAGACCCAGTACTTC.

In its sample, this clonotype was seen a few times. V usage is TRBV5-6 and J usage is TRBJ2-2; D possibly corresponds to TRBD1 (6 bases). V was pared by 6 bases and J by 5 bases, with 20 bases between. The germline V gene has CDR1 SGHDT and CDR2 YYEEEE. This CDR3 has 16 amino acids. For the CDR3, the DNA is TGTGCCAGCACCAGGGAGCAACTTAGGGGGACCGGGGAGCTGTTTTTT. Its translation is CASTREQLRGTGELFF.

This chain joins TRBV5-3 and TRBJ1-2; 7 positions match TRBD1. TRBV5-3 qualifies as an ORF whose function is uncertain. After removal of 8 bases from V and 0 bases from J, the junction contained 13 bases not matched to a gene. CDR3 length: 16 residues. This CDR3 is CASSDATGRANYGYTF. The CDR3 bases are TGTGCCAGCAGTGATGCGACAGGGCGAGCTAACTATGGCTACACCTTC.

This clonotype was seen just once. Being one base from a much bigger clone, this may be a read error. The CDR3 nucleotides read TGTGCCAGCAGTGATGGCCACGAGGCGGAGACCCAGTACTTC. Translated, it gives CASSDGHEAETQYF. The J gene is TRBJ2-5, the V gene TRBV6-1; no clear D. Germline V lookup: CDR1 MNHNS, CDR2 SASEGT. The CDR3 sequence is 14 residues long. V lost 3 bases and J 5 bases, leaving 13 bases between the germline ends.

A note on this clonotype: This CDR3 fails to terminate in the conserved phenylalanine or tryptophan, so it likely reflects a read error. The chain uses TRBV5-6 and TRBJ2-5; D not resolved. Per germline, CDR1 SGHDT and CDR2 YYEEEE. V was clipped by 2 bases and J by 0 bases, with 2 bases between them. The CDR3 loop spans 12 amino acids. CDR3 loop: CASSFDQETQYY. CDR3 DNA sequence: TGTGCCAGCAGCTTTGACCAAGAGACCCAGTACTAC.

Only a few counts were recorded for this clonotype. J is TRBJ2-1 and V is TRBV6-5; 7 nucleotides align to TRBD2. Germline CDR1 reads MNHEY; CDR2 reads SVGAGI. V trimming: 2 bases; J trimming: 9 bases; junction bases outside the gene matches: 4. The CDR3 spans 13 residues. As DNA, the CDR3 is TGTGCCAGCAGTTACGGGGGGGGGAGTGAGCAGTTCTTC. Residues: CASSYGGGSEQFF.

The table lists this clonotype with a few counts. The germline gene is not matched at one end of the junction; a read error may be the cause. The chain recombines TRBV5-3 with TRBJ1-6; D might be TRBD1 (6 bases). TRBV5-3 counts as an open reading frame of uncertain function. The CDR3 contains 18 residues. CDR3 nucleotide sequence: TGTGCCAGCAGCTTGGATGGTGGCAGGGGATTCTATAATTCACCCCTCCACTTT. Translating it yields CASSLDGGRGFYNSPLHF.

A note on this clonotype: A junction boundary mismatches the germline segment, possibly from a read error. The rearrangement links TRBV28 to TRBJ1-1, with D perhaps matching TRBD1 (5 bases). The germline V gene encodes CDR1 MDHEN and CDR2 SYDVKM. The CDR3 has 13 amino acids. The CDR3 reads CANSFRGVTEAFF. CDR3 nucleotides: TGTGCCAACAGTTTTAGAGGGGTGACTGAAGCTTTCTTT.